This T cell receptor beta chain originates from a study of blood T cell repertoires in COVID-19. Some clones are missing from TCRdb's copy, which holds only in-frame ones; the method was immunoSEQ multiplex PCR. The top ten clones hold 2% to 2.5% of a sample with some 200,000 clones, approximately 90% of them seen once. Cohort assignment relied on participant-reported clinical history. V was clipped by 1 base and J by 1 base, with 9 bases between them. Germline V gene data show CDR1 as MNHNS and CDR2 as SASEGT. The length of the CDR3 is 15 residues. The rearrangement uses TRBV6-1 and TRBJ2-3; possibly TRBD1 for D (6 bases). Sequenced input: PBMCs or T cells enriched from blood (not recorded which). The source is a woman aged 30 to 39 who had recovered from COVID-19. CDR3 residues: CASSEVAGGTDTQYF. The CDR3 nucleotides read TGTGCCAGCAGTGAAGTGGCAGGGGGCACAGATACGCAGTATTTT.